This T cell receptor beta chain was documented in a study of T cell responses to AZD1222 COVID-19 vaccine. As for this clone: Its antigen remains unidentified.

Overall study findings and caveats: Spike-wide vaccine-associated CD4 TCRs dominated at 160-218 and 743-854.

Here immunoSEQ multiplex PCR was the method, and the copy in TCRdb shows in-frame clones only, minus some. The data show 100,000 to 150,000 clones, about nine tenths seen once. The V end lost 3 bases, the J end lost 0 bases, and 11 bases lay between the germline ends. Germline CDR1 MDHEN, CDR2 SYDVKM. The CDR3 loop spans 15 amino acids. The origin of this receptor is an adult in good health. The chain is built from TRBV28 and TRBJ1-1; a weak D match, TRBD1 (5 bases). Sequencing used peripheral blood, obtained on day 0 of AZD1222 vaccination. CDR3 in DNA: TGTGCCAGCAGTTTGGCGGGGCTGATGAACACTGAAGCTTTCTTT. Its protein product is CASSLAGLMNTEAFF. Based on the CDR3 plus reference TRBV28 and TRBJ1-1, the full variable domain is DVKVTQSSRYLVKRTGEKVFLECVQDMDHENMFWYRQDPGLGLRLIYFSYDVKMKEKGDIPEGYSVSREKKERFSLILESASTNQTSMYLCASSLAGLMNTEAFFGQGTRLTVV.